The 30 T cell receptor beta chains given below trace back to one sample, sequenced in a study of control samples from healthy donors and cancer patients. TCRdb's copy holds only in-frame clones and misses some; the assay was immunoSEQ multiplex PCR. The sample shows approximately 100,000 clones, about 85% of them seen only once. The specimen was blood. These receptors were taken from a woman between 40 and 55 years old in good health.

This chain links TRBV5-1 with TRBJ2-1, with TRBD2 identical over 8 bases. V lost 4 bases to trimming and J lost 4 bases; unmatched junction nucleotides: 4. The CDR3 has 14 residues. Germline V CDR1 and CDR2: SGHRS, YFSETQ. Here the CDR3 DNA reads TGCGCCAGCAGCCCCGGGGGGGGTTACAATGAGCAGTTCTTC. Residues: CASSPGGGYNEQFF.

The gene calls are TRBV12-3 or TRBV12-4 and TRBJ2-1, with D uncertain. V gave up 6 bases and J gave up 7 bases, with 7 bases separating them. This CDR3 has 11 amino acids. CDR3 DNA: TGTGCCAGCAGCTCCCGAAATGAGCAGTTCTTC. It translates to CASSSRNEQFF.

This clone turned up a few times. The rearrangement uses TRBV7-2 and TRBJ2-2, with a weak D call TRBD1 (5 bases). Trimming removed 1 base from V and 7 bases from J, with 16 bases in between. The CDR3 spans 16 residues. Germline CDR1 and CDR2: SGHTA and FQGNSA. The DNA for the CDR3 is TGTGCCAGCAGCTTAGTAGGGGTAGGGGCCGGCGGGGAGCTGTTTTTT. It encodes CASSLVGVGAGGELFF.

The CDR3 sequence: CASSDRGQGRGYTF. Here the CDR3 DNA reads TGTGCCAGCAGTGACCGGGGACAGGGGAGAGGCTACACCTTC. This chain joins TRBV14 and TRBJ1-2; 10 bases line up with TRBD1. The CDR3 extends over 14 amino acids. V trimming: 6 bases; J trimming: 8 bases; junction bases outside the gene matches: 9. Germline V CDR1 and CDR2: SGHDN, FVKESK.

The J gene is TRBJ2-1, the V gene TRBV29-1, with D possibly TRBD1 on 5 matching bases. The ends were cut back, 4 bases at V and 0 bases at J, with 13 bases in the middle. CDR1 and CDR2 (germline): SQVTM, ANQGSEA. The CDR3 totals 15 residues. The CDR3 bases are TGCAGCGTTGGGCACAGGCTTAGCTCCTACAATGAGCAGTTCTTC. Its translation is CSVGHRLSSYNEQFF.

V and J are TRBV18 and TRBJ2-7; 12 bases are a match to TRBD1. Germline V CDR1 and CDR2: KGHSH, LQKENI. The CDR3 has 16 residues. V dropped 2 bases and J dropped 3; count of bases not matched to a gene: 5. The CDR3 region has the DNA TGTGCCAGCTCACCAAAGGGGACAGGGGGCGTCTACGAGCAGTACTTC. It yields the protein CASSPKGTGGVYEQYF.

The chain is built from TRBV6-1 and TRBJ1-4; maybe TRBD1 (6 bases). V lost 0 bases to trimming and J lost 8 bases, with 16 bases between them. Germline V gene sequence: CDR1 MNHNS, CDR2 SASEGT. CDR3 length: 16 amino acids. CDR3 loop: CASSEAKGTWGEKLFF. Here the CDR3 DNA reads TGTGCCAGCAGTGAAGCGAAAGGGACATGGGGGGAAAAACTGTTTTTT.

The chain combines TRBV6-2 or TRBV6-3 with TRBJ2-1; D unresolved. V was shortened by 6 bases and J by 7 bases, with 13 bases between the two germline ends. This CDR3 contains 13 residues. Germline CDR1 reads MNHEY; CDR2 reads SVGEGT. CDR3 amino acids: CASSPWQDNEQFF. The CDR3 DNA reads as TGTGCCAGCAGCCCCTGGCAGGATAATGAGCAGTTCTTC.

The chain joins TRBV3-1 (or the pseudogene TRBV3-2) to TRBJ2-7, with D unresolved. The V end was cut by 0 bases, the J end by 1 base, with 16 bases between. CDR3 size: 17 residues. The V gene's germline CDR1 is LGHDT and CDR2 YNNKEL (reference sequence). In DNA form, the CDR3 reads TGTGCCAGCAGCCAAGATCTGTATGGGTCGGTTTCCTACGAGCAGTACTTC. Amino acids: CASSQDLYGSVSYEQYF.

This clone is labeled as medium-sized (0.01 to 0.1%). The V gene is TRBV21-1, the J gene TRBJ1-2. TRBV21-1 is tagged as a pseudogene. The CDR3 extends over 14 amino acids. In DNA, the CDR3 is TGTGCCAGCAGCAGGACCCGGAGGCGATATGGCTACACCTTC. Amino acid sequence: CASSRTRRRYGYTF.

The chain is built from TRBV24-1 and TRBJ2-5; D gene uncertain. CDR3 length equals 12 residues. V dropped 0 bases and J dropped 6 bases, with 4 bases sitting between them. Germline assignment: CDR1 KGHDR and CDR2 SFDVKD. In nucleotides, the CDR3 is TGTGCCACCAGTGATTTGCTGCAGACCCAGTACTTC. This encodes CATSDLLQTQYF.

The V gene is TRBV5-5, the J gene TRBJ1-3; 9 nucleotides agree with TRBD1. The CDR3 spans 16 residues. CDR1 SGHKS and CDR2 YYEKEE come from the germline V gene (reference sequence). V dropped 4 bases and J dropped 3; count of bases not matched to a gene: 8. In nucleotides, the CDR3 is TGTGCCAGCAGCACCGGGACAGGGTTCGTTGGAAACACCATATATTTT. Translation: CASSTGTGFVGNTIYF.

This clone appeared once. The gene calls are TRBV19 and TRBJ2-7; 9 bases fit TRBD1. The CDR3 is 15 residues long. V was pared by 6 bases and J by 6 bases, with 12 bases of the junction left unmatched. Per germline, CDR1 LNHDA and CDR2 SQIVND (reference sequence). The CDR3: CASRDVGDRAPEQYF. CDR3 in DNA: TGTGCCAGTAGAGACGTAGGGGACAGGGCTCCCGAGCAGTACTTC.

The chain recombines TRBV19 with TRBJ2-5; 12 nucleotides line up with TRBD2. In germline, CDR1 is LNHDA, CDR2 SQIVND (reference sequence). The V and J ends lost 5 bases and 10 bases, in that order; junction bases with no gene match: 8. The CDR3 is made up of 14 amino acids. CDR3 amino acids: CASSDTSGGNVQYF. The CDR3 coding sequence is TGTGCCAGTAGTGACACTAGCGGGGGGAATGTCCAGTACTTC.

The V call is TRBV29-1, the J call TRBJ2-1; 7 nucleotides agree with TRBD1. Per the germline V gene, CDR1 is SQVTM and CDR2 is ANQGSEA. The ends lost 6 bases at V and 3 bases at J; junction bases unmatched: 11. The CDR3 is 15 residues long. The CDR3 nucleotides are TGCAGCGTGGCCCGGGCAGGGGGTGGCTACAATGAGCAGTTCTTC. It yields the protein CSVARAGGGYNEQFF.

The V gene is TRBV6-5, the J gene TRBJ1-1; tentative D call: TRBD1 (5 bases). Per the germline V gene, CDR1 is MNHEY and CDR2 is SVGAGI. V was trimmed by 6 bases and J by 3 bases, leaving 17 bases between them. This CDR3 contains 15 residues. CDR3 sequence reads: CASSGAAAGHTEAFF. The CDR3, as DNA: TGTGCCAGCAGCGGCGCGGCTGCGGGACACACTGAAGCTTTCTTT.

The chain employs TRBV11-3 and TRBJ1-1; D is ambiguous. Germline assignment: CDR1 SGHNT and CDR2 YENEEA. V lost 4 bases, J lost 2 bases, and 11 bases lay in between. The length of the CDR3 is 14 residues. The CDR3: CASSSEEANTEAFF. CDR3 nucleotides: TGTGCCAGCAGCTCTGAGGAGGCTAACACTGAAGCTTTCTTT.

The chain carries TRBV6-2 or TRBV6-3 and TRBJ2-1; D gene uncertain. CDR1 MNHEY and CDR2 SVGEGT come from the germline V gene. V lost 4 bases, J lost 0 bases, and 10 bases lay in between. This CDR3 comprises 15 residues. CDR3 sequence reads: CASSSPVSSYNEQFF. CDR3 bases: TGTGCCAGCAGTTCCCCCGTAAGCTCCTACAATGAGCAGTTCTTC.

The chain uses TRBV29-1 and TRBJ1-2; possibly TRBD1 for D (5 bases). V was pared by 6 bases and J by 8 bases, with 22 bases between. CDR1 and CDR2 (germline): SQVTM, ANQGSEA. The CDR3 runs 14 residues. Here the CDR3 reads CSVLSKGEGSGYTF. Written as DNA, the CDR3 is TGCAGCGTGCTCTCCAAGGGAGAGGGGAGCGGCTACACCTTC.

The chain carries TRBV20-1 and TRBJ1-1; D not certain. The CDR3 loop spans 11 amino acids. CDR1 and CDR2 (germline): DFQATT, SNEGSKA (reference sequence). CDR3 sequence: CRGGLNTEAFF. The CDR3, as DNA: TGCAGGGGAGGGTTGAACACTGAAGCTTTCTTT.

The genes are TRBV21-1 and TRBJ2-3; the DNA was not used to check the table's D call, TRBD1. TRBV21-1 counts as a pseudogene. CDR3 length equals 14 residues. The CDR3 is CASSKLQGPGTQYF. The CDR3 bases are TGTGCCAGCAGCAAGTTACAGGGACCGGGGACGCAGTATTTT.

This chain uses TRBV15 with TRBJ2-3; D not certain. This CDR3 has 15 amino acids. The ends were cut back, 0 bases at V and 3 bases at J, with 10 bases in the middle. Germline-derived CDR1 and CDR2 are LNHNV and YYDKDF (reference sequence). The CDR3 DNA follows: TGTGCCACCAGCAGAGAGCAGGTGACGACAGATACGCAGTATTTT. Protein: CATSREQVTTDTQYF.

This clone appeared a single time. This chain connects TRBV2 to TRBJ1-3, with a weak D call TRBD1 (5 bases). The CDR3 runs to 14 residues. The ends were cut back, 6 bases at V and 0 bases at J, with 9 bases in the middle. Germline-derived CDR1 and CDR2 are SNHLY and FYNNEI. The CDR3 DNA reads TGTGCCAGCAGAGGGACCGGCTCTGGAAACACCATATATTTT. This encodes CASRGTGSGNTIYF.

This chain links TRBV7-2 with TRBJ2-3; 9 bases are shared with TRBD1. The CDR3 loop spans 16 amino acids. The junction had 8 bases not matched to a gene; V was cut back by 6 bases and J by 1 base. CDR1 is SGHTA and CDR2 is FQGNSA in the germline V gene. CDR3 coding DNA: TGTGCCAGCAGACCCAGGGGGGACAGGGGCACAGATACGCAGTATTTT. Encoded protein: CASRPRGDRGTDTQYF.

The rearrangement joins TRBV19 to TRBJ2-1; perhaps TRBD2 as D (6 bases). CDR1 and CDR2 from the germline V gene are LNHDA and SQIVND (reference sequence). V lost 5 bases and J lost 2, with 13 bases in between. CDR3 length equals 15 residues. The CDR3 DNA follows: TGTGCCAGTAGTCGTGGGGGGAAGGCCTACAATGAGCAGTTCTTC. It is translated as CASSRGGKAYNEQFF.

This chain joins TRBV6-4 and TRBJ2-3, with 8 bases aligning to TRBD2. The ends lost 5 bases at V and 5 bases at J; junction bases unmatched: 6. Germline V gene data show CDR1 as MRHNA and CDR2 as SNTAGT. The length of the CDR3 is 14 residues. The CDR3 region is CASSQTGGQDTQYF. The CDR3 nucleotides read TGTGCCAGCAGTCAAACGGGGGGGCAAGATACGCAGTATTTT.

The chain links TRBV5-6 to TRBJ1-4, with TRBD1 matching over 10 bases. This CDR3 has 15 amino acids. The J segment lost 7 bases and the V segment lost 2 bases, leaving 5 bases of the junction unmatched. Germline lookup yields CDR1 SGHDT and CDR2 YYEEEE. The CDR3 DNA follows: TGTGCCAGCAGCTTAAGACAGGGGGCTTTTGAAAAACTGTTTTTT. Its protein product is CASSLRQGAFEKLFF. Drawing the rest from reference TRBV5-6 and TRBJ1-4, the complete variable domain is DAGVTQSPTHLIKTRGQQVTLRCSPKSGHDTVSWYQQALGQGPQFIFQYYEEEERQRGNFPDRFSGHQFPNYSSELNVNALLLGDSALYLCASSLRQGAFEKLFFGSGTQLSVL.

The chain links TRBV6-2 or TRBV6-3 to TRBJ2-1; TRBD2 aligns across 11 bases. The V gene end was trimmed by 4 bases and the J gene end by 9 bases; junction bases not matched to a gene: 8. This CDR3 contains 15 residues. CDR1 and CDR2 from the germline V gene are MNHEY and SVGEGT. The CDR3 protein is CASSLLAGAVIEQFF. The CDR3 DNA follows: TGTGCCAGCAGTTTACTAGCGGGGGCTGTTATTGAGCAGTTCTTC.

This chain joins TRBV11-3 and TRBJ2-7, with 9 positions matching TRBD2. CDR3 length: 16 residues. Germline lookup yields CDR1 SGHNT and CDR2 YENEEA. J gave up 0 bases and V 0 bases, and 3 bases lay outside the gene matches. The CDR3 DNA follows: TGTGCCAGCAGCTTAGAGGCGGGAGGGGGCTCCTACGAGCAGTACTTC. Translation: CASSLEAGGGSYEQYF.

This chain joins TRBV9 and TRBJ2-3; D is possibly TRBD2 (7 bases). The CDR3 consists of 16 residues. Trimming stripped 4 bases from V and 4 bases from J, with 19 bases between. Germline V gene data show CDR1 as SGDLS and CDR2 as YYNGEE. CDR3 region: CASSHSRGASPDTQYF. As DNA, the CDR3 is TGTGCCAGCAGCCACTCCCGGGGGGCCTCCCCAGATACGCAGTATTTT.